This TCR beta chain was identified in a study of regulatory T cells in long-lasting Graves disease. Study results and limitations: Thyroid tissue went unstudied; only peripheral blood was examined. Persistent cases favored TRBV28, TRBJ1-2 and TRBJ2-5.

For TCR beta, libraries came from iRepertoire HTBI primers and Arm-PCR of CDR3 regions. MiXCR was run by TCRdb on the multiplex PCR reads, yielding one entry per CDR3 protein. The sample lists 500,000 to 800,000 distinct CDR3 sequences; about 30% were seen once. The CDR3 contains 14 residues. Germline CDR1 is LNHDA and CDR2 is SQIVND (reference sequence). The germline V and J ends were trimmed by 4 bases and 6 bases, with 13 bases remaining between them. Time point denoted: persistent/refractory GD, antithyroid drugs over 5 years with positive TRAb. PBMC-extracted RNA yielded the TCR library. In this cohort, patients came from an endocrinology department located in Xi'an, China. Remarks on this clonotype: Its antigen remains unknown.

The receptor was derived from a female donor with Graves disease. This rearrangement joins TRBV19 to TRBJ1-5; D gene unclear. Sequencing used peripheral blood mononuclear cells (PBMCs), obtained when the disease was refractory, from a patient treated with antithyroid drugs. The CDR3 region has the DNA TGTGCCAGTAGTACCGCGGGGTGGGGTCAGCCCCAGCATTTT. This sequence encodes CASSTAGWGQPQHF.